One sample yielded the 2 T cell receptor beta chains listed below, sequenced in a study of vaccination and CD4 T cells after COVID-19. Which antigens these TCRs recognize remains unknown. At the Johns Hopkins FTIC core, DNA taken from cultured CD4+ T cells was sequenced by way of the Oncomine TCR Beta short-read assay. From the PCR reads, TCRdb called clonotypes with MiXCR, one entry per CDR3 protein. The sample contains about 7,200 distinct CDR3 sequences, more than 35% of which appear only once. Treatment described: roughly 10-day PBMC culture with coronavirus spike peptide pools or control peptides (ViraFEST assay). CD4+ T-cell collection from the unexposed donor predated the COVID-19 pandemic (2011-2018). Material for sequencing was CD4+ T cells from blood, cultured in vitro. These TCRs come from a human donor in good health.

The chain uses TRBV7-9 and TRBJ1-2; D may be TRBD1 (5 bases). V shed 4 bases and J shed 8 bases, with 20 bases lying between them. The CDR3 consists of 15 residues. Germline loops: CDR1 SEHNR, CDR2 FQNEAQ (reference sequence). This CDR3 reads CASSSRGAFEEGYTF. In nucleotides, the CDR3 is TGTGCCAGCAGCTCCCGAGGGGCTTTTGAGGAAGGCTACACCTTC.

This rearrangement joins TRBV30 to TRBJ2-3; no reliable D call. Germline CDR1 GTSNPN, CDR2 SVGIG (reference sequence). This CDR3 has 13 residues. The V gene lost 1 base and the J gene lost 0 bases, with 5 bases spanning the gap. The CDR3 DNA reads TGTGCCTGGAGTGGGCGAAGCACAGATACGCAGTATTTT. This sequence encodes CAWSGRSTDTQYF.